Listed here are 12 T cell receptor gamma chains from one sample, sequenced in a study of gamma-delta chains in newborns, infants, children. TCRdb re-called the reads through CATT. The sample has around 580 gamma-chain clones; just over 40% are singletons. Material for sequencing was blood. These receptors originate from a child who was a newborn, infant or young child, either healthy, febrile or measles-vaccinated (not recorded which).

Judged by abundance, this clone is large. This chain links TRGV9 with TRGJ1 or TRGJ2. The J gene was missing in TCRdb and was found by matching the end of the DNA to germline. Germline V gene data show CDR1 as GITISATS and CDR2 as ISYDGTV (reference sequence). Trimming took 0 bases from V and 2 from J; bases not matched to a gene: 4. The CDR3 runs to 14 residues. CDR3 DNA sequence: TGTGCCTTGTGGGAGGTGCAGGATTATTATAAGAAACTCTTT. Protein sequence: CALWEVQDYYKKLF.

Details on this clone: A far more abundant clone sits one base away, making this likely a read error. The CDR3 DNA sequence: TGTGCCTTGTGGGAGGTGCAACGTGAGTTGGGCAAAAAAAACAAGGTATTT. This codes for CALWEVQRELGKKNKVF. This chain links TRGV9 with TRGJP. In the absence of a J gene in TCRdb, the DNA was matched to germline to assign it here. The CDR3 is 17 residues long. Looked up from germline, CDR1 is GITISATS and CDR2 is ISYDGTV (reference sequence).

This clone occurred once. A much larger clone lies a single base off, so this may be a read error. The chain joins TRGV9 to TRGJP. Here the J gene came from matching the DNA to germline, since TCRdb omits it. The CDR3 length is 18 residues. CDR1 is GITISATS and CDR2 is ISYDGTV in the germline V gene (reference sequence). The CDR3 is CALWEVVPQEVGKKIKVF. The CDR3 DNA reads as TGTGCCTTGTGGGAGGTGGTCCCGCAAGAGGTGGGCAAAAAAATCAAGGTATTT.

Of note for this clone: This may arise from a read error, as a much more abundant clone is one base away. Distinct nucleotide sequences in the sample also encode this CDR3. The rearrangement uses TRGV9 and TRGJP. TCRdb lists no J gene, so it was determined here by aligning the DNA to germline. Germline CDR1 GITISATS, CDR2 ISYDGTV (reference sequence). This CDR3 is built from 17 residues. CDR3 DNA sequence: TGCGCCTTGTGGGAGACTATTCAAGAGTTGGGCAAAAAAATCAAGGTATTT. Translating gives CALWETIQELGKKIKVF.

By share of the sample, this clone is large. Other DNA variants within this sample encode the same CDR3. This chain joins TRGV9 and TRGJP. In the absence of a J gene in TCRdb, the DNA was matched to germline to assign it here. Germline lookup yields CDR1 GITISATS and CDR2 ISYDGTV (reference sequence). With 0 bases clipped from V and 7 bases from J, the junction kept 3 bases outside the gene matches. This CDR3 spans 16 amino acids. CDR3 DNA sequence: TGTGCCTTGTGGGAGGTGGGTGAGTTGGGCAAAAAAATCAAGGTATTT. This translates into CALWEVGELGKKIKVF.

A note on this clone: It may be a read error: a sequence one base away is much more abundant. J is TRGJP and V is TRGV9. Here the J gene came from matching the DNA to germline, since TCRdb omits it. This CDR3 contains 14 residues. Germline CDR1 and CDR2: GITISATS and ISYDGTV (reference sequence). CDR3 DNA sequence: TGTGCCTTGTGGGAAGAGTTGGGCAAAAAAAACAAGGTATTT. It is translated as CALWEELGKKNKVF.

About this clone itself: This probably arose from a read error, given a far larger clone one base away. Other DNA sequences from this sample encode an identical CDR3 as well. J is TRGJP and V is TRGV9. TCRdb is silent on the J gene; assignment here came from matching the DNA to germline. V shed 1 base, J shed 7 bases, and the junction held 7 bases outside the gene matches. The length of the CDR3 is 17 residues. Germline V gives CDR1 GITISATS, CDR2 ISYDGTV (reference sequence). CDR3 residues: CALWEVPQELGKKIKVF. As DNA, the CDR3 is TGTGCCTTGTGGGAGGTCCCACAGGAGTTGGGCAAAAAAATCAAGGTATTT.

By sample fraction, this clone is large. This sample includes further DNA sequences coding for the same CDR3. V usage is TRGV9 and J usage is TRGJP. TCRdb does not report a J gene; here it was assigned by matching the DNA to germline references. With V trimmed by 0 bases and J by 6 bases, 5 bases remained unmatched. From germline, CDR1 is GITISATS and CDR2 ISYDGTV (reference sequence). The CDR3 loop spans 17 amino acids. CDR3 DNA: TGTGCCTTGTGGGAGGTGCATAGAGAGTTGGGCAAAAAAATCAAGGTATTT. It codes for CALWEVHRELGKKIKVF.

On this clone: A much more abundant neighbour one base away suggests this may be a read error. This chain connects TRGV9 to TRGJP. TCRdb records no J gene; here it was assigned by comparing the DNA to germline. J gave up 7 bases and V 2 bases, and 8 bases lay outside the gene matches. Germline V gives CDR1 GITISATS, CDR2 ISYDGTV (reference sequence). The CDR3 sequence is 17 residues long. The CDR3 reads CALWEGTAELGKKIKVF. The CDR3 DNA is TGTGCCTTGTGGGAGGGGACGGCGGAGTTGGGCAAAAAAATCAAGGTATTT.

As concerns this clone: Just one base apart from a much larger clone, this may be a read error. At the DNA level, this CDR3 is encoded by other sequences in the same sample as well. Here the CDR3 DNA reads TGTGCCCTGTGGGAGGTCCCGCAAGAGTTGGGCAAAAAAATCAAGGTATTT. Translating it yields CALWEVPQELGKKIKVF. The chain couples TRGV9 to TRGJP. TCRdb does not report a J gene; here it was assigned by matching the DNA to germline references. Germline V gene lookup returns CDR1 GITISATS and CDR2 ISYDGTV (reference sequence). CDR3 length: 17 amino acids.

This clone is judged large. Just one base apart from a much larger clone, this may be a read error. The sample holds other DNA sequences that translate to the same CDR3. V usage is TRGV9 and J usage is TRGJP. The J gene is not listed in TCRdb, so it was assigned here from a DNA match to germline. CDR1 is GITISATS and CDR2 is ISYDGTV in the germline V gene (reference sequence). This CDR3 region has 16 residues. Unmatched junction bases numbered 1, after V lost 0 bases and J lost 5 bases. CDR3 nucleotides: TGTGCCTTGTGGGAGGTGGAAGAGTTGGGCAAAAAAATCAAGGTATTT. Translated: CALWEVEELGKKIKVF.

With respect to this clone: This may come from a read error, since a much larger clone is one base off. The sample has other DNA sequences that encode this CDR3 too. This chain links TRGV9 with TRGJP. Since TCRdb gives no J gene, matching the DNA to germline was used here to assign it. The CDR3 is 14 residues long. Trimming removed 4 bases from V and 9 bases from J; junction bases left unmatched: 3. Germline V lookup: CDR1 GITISATS, CDR2 ISYDGTV (reference sequence). The CDR3 sequence: CALWEVLGKKIKVF. The CDR3 region has the DNA TGTGCCTTGTGGGAAGTGTTGGGCAAAAAAATCAAGGTATTT.